A single count supports the clone carrying this T cell receptor beta chain. Its antigen is not known. The protocol was immunoSEQ multiplex PCR, while the TCRdb copy is restricted to in-frame clones and leaves out a portion. The data hold approximately 140,000 clones, with 84% observed a single time. The record originates from a study of cytomegalovirus exposure and HLA in healthy donors. A roughly 120-subject validation cohort, separate from the roughly 670-subject first cohort, supplied the donors. Findings and caveats of the study: One later analysis, an examination of the 100 to 150 validation repertoires, found that first-cohort TCR clusters tended to co-occur in them. There were under 200 TCR beta chains listed as cytomegalovirus-associated. Usually a TCR sequence was rare, but some public TCRs were found in many donors.

CDR3 length: 17 amino acids. V lost 4 bases, J lost 0 bases, and 6 bases stayed unmatched. CDR1 is SGHDN and CDR2 is FVKESK in the germline V gene. The clonotype comes from a woman in her 30s in good health and CMV-seronegative. Sequencing was performed on PBMCs. This chain connects TRBV14 to TRBJ2-2, with TRBD1 matching over 9 bases. CDR3 DNA: TGTGCCAGCAGCCGGAGGACAGGGGCGACGAACACCGGGGAGCTGTTTTTT. It yields the protein CASSRRTGATNTGELFF. The whole variable domain, remainder taken from reference TRBV14 and TRBJ2-2, is EAGVTQFPSHSVIEKGQTVTLRCDPISGHDNLYWYRRVMGKEIKFLLHFVKESKQDESGMPNNRFLAERTGGTYSTLKVQPAELEDSGVYFCASSRRTGATNTGELFFGEGSRLTVL.